These 24 T cell receptor beta chains share one sample of origin, sequenced in a study of identical twins. TCRdb processed the 5' RACE reads anew with MiXCR; each CDR3 protein has one entry. The table includes about 1.7 million distinct CDR3 sequences, roughly 35% detected once. Sequencing used cord blood. These receptors originate from a newborn girl in good health.

DNA for the CDR3: TGCGCCAGCAGCCCCGGACAGCTTCGCAATCAGCCCCAGCATTTT. This encodes CASSPGQLRNQPQHF. The genes are TRBV4-1 and TRBJ1-5; possible D gene TRBD1, 6 bases. V was shortened by 4 bases and J by 2 bases, with 12 bases between the two germline ends. CDR3 size: 15 residues. The germline V gene encodes CDR1 MGHRA and CDR2 YSYEKL.

On this clonotype: One end of the junction is discordant with germline, which a read error may explain. The chain employs TRBV13 and TRBJ1-6; 8 nucleotides match TRBD1. The CDR3 consists of 15 residues. Germline V lookup: CDR1 PRHDT, CDR2 FYEKMQ (reference sequence). The CDR3 sequence is CVSSLLGQGGSPLHF. CDR3 DNA sequence: TGTGTCAGCAGCCTTCTCGGACAGGGTGGTTCACCCCTCCACTTT.

The J gene is TRBJ2-5, the V gene TRBV24-1; 8 bases are shared with TRBD2. V gave up 4 bases and J gave up 5 bases; unmatched junction bases: 5. The CDR3 has 14 amino acids. CDR1 KGHDR and CDR2 SFDVKD come from the germline V gene. The CDR3 DNA reads as TGTGCCACCAGTGAGATTGGCGGGAGGGAGACCCAGTACTTC. It translates to CATSEIGGRETQYF.

V and J are TRBV12-3 or TRBV12-4 and TRBJ2-3, with a tentative D call TRBD2 (5 bases). The germline V and J ends were trimmed by 4 bases and 2 bases, with 13 bases remaining between them. The CDR3 has 15 residues. The CDR3 DNA reads TGTGCCAGCAGTTCTACCGATCGGGACACAGATACGCAGTATTTT. It codes for CASSSTDRDTDTQYF.

This chain connects TRBV13 to TRBJ2-1; a weak D match, TRBD2 (5 bases). The CDR3 totals 18 residues. CDR1 PRHDT and CDR2 FYEKMQ come from the germline V gene (reference sequence). Trimming stripped 4 bases from V and 1 base from J, with 20 bases between. The CDR3 nucleotides read TGTGCCAGCAGCTACCAGAGGGCTTCCACCTTTTCCTACAATGAGCAGTTCTTC. Amino acids: CASSYQRASTFSYNEQFF.

This clonotype was found a few times. The rearrangement links TRBV3-1 to TRBJ2-7; 7 nucleotides line up with TRBD2. This CDR3 has 13 amino acids. V lost 1 base and J lost 12; bases outside the gene matches: 9. The germline V gene has CDR1 LGHDT and CDR2 YNNKEL (reference sequence). The DNA of the CDR3 is TGTGCCAGCAGCCAAGTTCTGGGGGAGGGGTGGTACTTC. Translation: CASSQVLGEGWYF.

V gene TRBV5-1 combines with J gene TRBJ2-1; 9 bases are shared with TRBD2. With 3 bases clipped from V and 2 bases from J, the junction kept 6 bases outside the gene matches. Germline V gene sequence: CDR1 SGHRS, CDR2 YFSETQ. The CDR3 is 16 amino acids. CDR3 coding DNA: TGCGCCAGCAGCTCGGGTAGCGGGGGCCCCTACAATGAGCAGTTCTTC. Encoded protein: CASSSGSGGPYNEQFF.

J is TRBJ2-7 and V is TRBV7-9; D is undetermined. V dropped 2 bases and J dropped 1 base, with 9 bases sitting between them. The CDR3 spans 14 residues. Germline loops: CDR1 SEHNR, CDR2 FQNEAQ (reference sequence). CDR3: CASSLQEISYEQYF. For the CDR3, the DNA is TGTGCCAGCAGCTTACAGGAGATATCCTACGAGCAGTACTTC.

This clonotype has ten or more counts. CDR3 nucleotide sequence: TGTGCCAGCAGCCCCGGGACAAATCAGCCCCAGCATTTT. It specifies CASSPGTNQPQHF. The chain employs TRBV18 and TRBJ1-5; possible D gene TRBD1, 6 bases. The CDR3 consists of 13 residues. Trimming cost V 8 bases and J 4 bases, with 12 bases left between them. CDR1 is KGHSH, CDR2 LQKENI, per germline.

This rearrangement joins TRBV28 to TRBJ1-5; tentative D call: TRBD1 (5 bases). The CDR3 spans 15 residues. CDR1 MDHEN and CDR2 SYDVKM come from the germline V gene. Trimming shortened V by 4 bases and J by 2 bases, and 12 bases separated the two germline ends. In DNA form, the CDR3 reads TGTGCCAGCAGTTCAAGGCTAGGGGGCAATCAGCCCCAGCATTTT. Encoded protein: CASSSRLGGNQPQHF.

This clonotype was counted a few times. The V gene is TRBV20-1, the J gene TRBJ2-3, with 10 bases lining up with TRBD2. The V and J ends lost 2 bases and 0 bases, in that order; junction bases with no gene match: 2. There are 15 residues in the CDR3. Germline-derived CDR1 and CDR2 are DFQATT and SNEGSKA (reference sequence). CDR3 nucleotides: TGCAGTGCTAGAAAGCGGGAGGGGAGCACAGATACGCAGTATTTT. It specifies CSARKREGSTDTQYF.

This clonotype has just a few counts. This rearrangement joins TRBV27 to TRBJ1-1; D unresolved. V was shortened by 7 bases and J by 1 base, with 13 bases between the two germline ends. CDR1 and CDR2 from the germline V gene are MNHEY and SMNVEV (reference sequence). CDR3 length: 14 residues. The chain's CDR3 is CASIEGYPNTEAFF. CDR3 sequence (DNA): TGTGCCAGCATTGAGGGCTACCCGAACACTGAAGCTTTCTTT.

This clonotype has only a few counts. This chain joins TRBV5-4 and TRBJ2-3; weak D call: TRBD2 (6 bases). CDR1 is SGHNT and CDR2 is YYREEE in the germline V gene (reference sequence). The V end was cut by 2 bases, the J end by 5 bases, with 15 bases between. The CDR3 consists of 15 residues. CDR3 nucleotides: TGTGCCAGCAGCTTTAGGACTAACCTGGAAGATACGCAGTATTTT. Its translation is CASSFRTNLEDTQYF.

In this sample, this clonotype turned up once. This chain uses TRBV28 with TRBJ2-3; weak D call: TRBD1 (5 bases). Per the germline V gene, CDR1 is MDHEN and CDR2 is SYDVKM. Between the trimmed V and J ends, which lost 8 bases and 7 bases, there was a span of 13 bases. The CDR3 has 12 residues. CDR3 coding DNA: TGTGCCAGCGGTTGGGGCTATCATACGCAGTATTTT. Translating it yields CASGWGYHTQYF. The variable domain in full, completed from reference TRBV28 and TRBJ2-3, reads DVKVTQSSRYLVKRTGEKVFLECVQDMDHENMFWYRQDPGLGLRLIYFSYDVKMKEKGDIPEGYSVSREKKERFSLILESASTNQTSMYLCASGWGYHTQYFGPGTRLTVL.

The CDR3 region is CASSLGLAGNQETQYF. The CDR3 nucleotides are TGTGCCAGCAGTTTAGGGCTAGCGGGAAATCAAGAGACCCAGTACTTC. The chain carries TRBV27 and TRBJ2-5; the match to TRBD2 covers 9 bases. J lost 2 bases, V lost 2 bases, and 6 bases had no gene match. Germline values: CDR1 MNHEY, CDR2 SMNVEV (reference sequence). CDR3 size: 16 residues.

This clonotype turned up a few times. V is TRBV28 and J is TRBJ2-7, with 13 bases aligning to TRBD2. Germline values: CDR1 MDHEN, CDR2 SYDVKM. This CDR3 is 16 amino acids long. Germline trimming cut 7 bases from V and 1 base from J; bases unmatched to any gene: 7. The CDR3 loop reads CASIYRTSGSSYEQYF. For the CDR3, the DNA is TGTGCCAGCATTTACAGGACTAGCGGGAGTTCCTACGAGCAGTACTTC.

The chain couples TRBV5-5 to TRBJ2-7; D is unclear. Deletions cut 2 bases from V and 7 bases from J, with 19 bases between. CDR1 SGHKS and CDR2 YYEKEE come from the germline V gene (reference sequence). This CDR3 has 15 residues. The CDR3 here is CASSFVPVSYNEQYF. Here the CDR3 DNA reads TGTGCCAGCAGCTTTGTGCCAGTCTCCTACAATGAGCAGTACTTC.

The chain joins TRBV7-9 to TRBJ2-5; TRBD1 might be the D (6 bases). The V and J ends lost 6 bases and 1 base respectively, with 9 bases between them. CDR1 SEHNR and CDR2 FQNEAQ come from the germline V gene (reference sequence). This CDR3 is built from 13 residues. In nucleotides, the CDR3 is TGTGCCAGCAGACAGGGCAGCCAAGAGACCCAGTACTTC. Its protein product is CASRQGSQETQYF. Drawing the rest from reference TRBV7-9 and TRBJ2-5, the complete variable domain is DTGVSQNPRHKITKRGQNVTFRCDPISEHNRLYWYRQTLGQGPEFLTYFQNEAQLEKSRLLSDRFSAERPKGSFSTLEIQRTEQGDSAMYLCASRQGSQETQYFGPGTRLLVL.

Details on this clonotype: One end of the junction fails to match germline, which may point to a read error. This chain joins TRBV15 and TRBJ2-7; TRBD1 matches at 7 bases. The germline CDR1 and CDR2 sequences are LNHNV and YYDKDF (reference sequence). CDR3 length: 16 residues. CDR3 sequence (DNA): TGTGCCGCCAGCAGATCCGACAGGGTGAAAATCTACGAGCAGTACTTC. Translating it yields CAASRSDRVKIYEQYF.

The chain joins TRBV4-2 to TRBJ2-1; D may be TRBD1 or TRBD2 (5 bases each). The germline V and J ends were trimmed by 1 base and 4 bases, with 11 bases remaining between them. The germline V gene encodes CDR1 LGHNA and CDR2 YNFKEQ. The CDR3 covers 15 residues. CDR3 nucleotides: TGTGCCAGCAGCCAAGCCTCCAGGGAGTACAATGAGCAGTTCTTC. The encoded protein is CASSQASREYNEQFF.

This clonotype showed up just a few times. The V and J genes are TRBV28 and TRBJ2-7; D remains ambiguous. Germline V gene sequence: CDR1 MDHEN, CDR2 SYDVKM. The CDR3 length is 12 residues. The V end lost 7 bases, the J end lost 1 base, and 8 bases lay between the germline ends. This CDR3 is CASTVGSYEQYF. The CDR3 DNA reads TGTGCCAGCACTGTAGGGTCCTACGAGCAGTACTTC.

This clonotype has more than one count but fewer than ten. The V and J genes are TRBV10-3 and TRBJ1-2; TRBD1 agrees at 9 bases. Germline V lookup: CDR1 ENHRY, CDR2 SYGVKD. Trimming at V came to 7 bases and at J to 4 bases, leaving 7 bases not matched to a gene. The length of the CDR3 is 14 residues. This CDR3 reads CAINRQGVGYGYTF. As DNA, the CDR3 is TGTGCCATCAACCGACAGGGGGTGGGCTATGGCTACACCTTC.

The CDR3 spells CASSMAGSSYVQYF. CDR3 coding DNA: TGCGCCAGCAGTATGGCAGGGTCATCCTACGTGCAGTACTTC. This chain uses TRBV5-1 with TRBJ2-5, with D maybe TRBD1 (5 bases). From germline, CDR1 is SGHRS and CDR2 YFSETQ. Trimming cost V 5 bases and J 11 bases, with 22 bases left between them. The CDR3 sequence is 14 residues long.

In its sample, this clonotype was seen a few times. The V gene is TRBV4-2, the J gene TRBJ2-2; D is unresolved. CDR1 is LGHNA and CDR2 is YNFKEQ in the germline V gene. The CDR3 totals 14 residues. V was cut by 8 bases and J by 3 bases, with 13 bases left in between. The CDR3 DNA reads TGTGCCAGCGCCAAGACCTTCGACACCGGGGAGCTGTTTTTT. The encoded protein is CASAKTFDTGELFF.